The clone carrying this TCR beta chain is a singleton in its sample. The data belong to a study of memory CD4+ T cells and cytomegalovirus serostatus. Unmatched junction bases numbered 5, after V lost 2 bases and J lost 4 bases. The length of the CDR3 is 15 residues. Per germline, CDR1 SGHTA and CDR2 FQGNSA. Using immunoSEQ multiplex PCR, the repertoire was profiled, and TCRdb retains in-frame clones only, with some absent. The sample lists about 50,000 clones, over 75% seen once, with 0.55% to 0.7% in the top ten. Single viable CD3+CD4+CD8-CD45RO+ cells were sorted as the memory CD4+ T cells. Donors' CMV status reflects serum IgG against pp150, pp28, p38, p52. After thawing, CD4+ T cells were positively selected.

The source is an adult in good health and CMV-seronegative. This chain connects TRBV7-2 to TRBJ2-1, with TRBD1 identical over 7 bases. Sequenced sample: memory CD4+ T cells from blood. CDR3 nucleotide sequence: TGTGCCAGCAGCTTATCACAGGGGTCATACAATGAGCAGTTCTTC. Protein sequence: CASSLSQGSYNEQFF.